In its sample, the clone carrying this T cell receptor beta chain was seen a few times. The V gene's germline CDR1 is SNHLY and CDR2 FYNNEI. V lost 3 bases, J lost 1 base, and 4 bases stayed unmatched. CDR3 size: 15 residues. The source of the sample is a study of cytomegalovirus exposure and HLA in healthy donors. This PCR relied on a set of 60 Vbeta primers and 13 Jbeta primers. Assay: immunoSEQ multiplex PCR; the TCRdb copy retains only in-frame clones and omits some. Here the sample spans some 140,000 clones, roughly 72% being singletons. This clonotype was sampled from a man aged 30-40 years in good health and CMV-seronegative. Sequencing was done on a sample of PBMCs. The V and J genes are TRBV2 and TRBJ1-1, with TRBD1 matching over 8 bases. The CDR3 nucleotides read TGTGCCAGCAGTGAGGACAGGGCCTCGAACACTGAAGCTTTCTTT. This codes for CASSEDRASNTEAFF.